Listed below are T cell receptor beta chains from one sample, sequenced in a study of response to subunit inactivated influenza vaccine. TCRdb redid the calling of the RT-PCR reads with MiXCR, one entry per CDR3 protein. This sample carries hundreds of thousands of distinct CDR3 sequences, around a sixth of them seen once, and the ten largest clones take under 13%. This specimen consisted of PBMCs from blood, obtained roughly 5 days after vaccination. Receptors were obtained from a man in his fifties who received an inactivated influenza vaccine. CDR3s include the opening cysteine and the closing phenylalanine or tryptophan. The D gene is left open where the match is weak. Part of the rows lack a size; the others show once, few, many or a class for expanded clones.

TRBD2,few,TRBV4-2,TRBJ2-7,TGTGCCAGCAGCCAAGCCACCGTGACTAGCGTCCCCTACGAGCAGTACTTC,CASSQATVTSVPYEQYF
-,-,TRBV4-3,TRBJ2-3,TGCGCCAGCAGCCAAGAGTGGGGGGGCCGTCCACAGTATTTT,CASSQEWGGRPQYF
TRBD1,-,TRBV28,TRBJ1-2,TGTGCCAGCAGTTGGACAGGGGCGTTTGGCTACACCTTC,CASSWTGAFGYTF
TRBD1,-,TRBV9,TRBJ2-1,TGTGCCAGCAGCCCGGGACAGGGAGTAGAAACTGAGCAGTTCTTC,CASSPGQGVETEQFF
TRBD2,few,TRBV11-2,TRBJ2-7,TGTGCCAGCAGCTCCGGGACTAGCGGGGGGGCCCGGTCCTACGAGCAGTACTTC,CASSSGTSGGARSYEQYF
-,-,TRBV11-1,TRBJ1-6,TGTGCCAGCAGCACCCAAATGACGGACAGATCATCCTATAATTCACCCCTCCACTTT,CASSTQMTDRSSYNSPLHF
TRBD2,-,TRBV5-1,TRBJ2-7,TGCGCCAGCAGCTTTGGGCCTAGCGGGAGCTACGAGCAGTACTTC,CASSFGPSGSYEQYF
TRBD1,many,TRBV20-1,TRBJ2-7,TGCAGTGCACGAGACAGGGGCGAGCAGTACTTC,CSARDRGEQYF
-,-,TRBV5-1,TRBJ2-4,TGCGCCAGCAGCTTAGGGACAAACTTCCCAAACATTCAGTACTTC,CASSLGTNFPNIQYF
-,-,TRBV20-1,TRBJ2-3,TGCAGTGCTAGGGAGGACTGGCCCTCGAGCACAGATACGCAGTATTTT,CSAREDWPSSTDTQYF
TRBD2,few,TRBV24-1,TRBJ2-1,TGTGCCACCCGGGGACTAGCTGAGAATGAGCAGTTCTTC,CATRGLAENEQFF
-,few,TRBV5-4,TRBJ1-4,TGTGCCAGCAGCTTTTCGGGACTCCCTAATGAAAAACTGTTTTTT,CASSFSGLPNEKLFF